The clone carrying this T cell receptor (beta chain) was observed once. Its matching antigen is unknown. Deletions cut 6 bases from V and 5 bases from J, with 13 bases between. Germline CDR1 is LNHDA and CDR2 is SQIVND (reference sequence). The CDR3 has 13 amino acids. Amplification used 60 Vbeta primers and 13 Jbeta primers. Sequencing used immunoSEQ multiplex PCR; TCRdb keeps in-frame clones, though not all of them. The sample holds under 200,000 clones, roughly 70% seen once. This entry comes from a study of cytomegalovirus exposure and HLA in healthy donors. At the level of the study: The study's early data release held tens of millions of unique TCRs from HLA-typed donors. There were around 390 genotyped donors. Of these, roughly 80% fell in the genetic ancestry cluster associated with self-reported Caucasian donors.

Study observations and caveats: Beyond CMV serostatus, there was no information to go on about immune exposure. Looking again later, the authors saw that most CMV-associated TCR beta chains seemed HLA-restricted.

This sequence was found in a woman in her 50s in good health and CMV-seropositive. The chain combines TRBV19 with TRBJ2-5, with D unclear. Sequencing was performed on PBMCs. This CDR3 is CASRSRGGETQYF. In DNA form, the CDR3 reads TGTGCCAGTAGGTCCCGCGGCGGTGAGACCCAGTACTTC.